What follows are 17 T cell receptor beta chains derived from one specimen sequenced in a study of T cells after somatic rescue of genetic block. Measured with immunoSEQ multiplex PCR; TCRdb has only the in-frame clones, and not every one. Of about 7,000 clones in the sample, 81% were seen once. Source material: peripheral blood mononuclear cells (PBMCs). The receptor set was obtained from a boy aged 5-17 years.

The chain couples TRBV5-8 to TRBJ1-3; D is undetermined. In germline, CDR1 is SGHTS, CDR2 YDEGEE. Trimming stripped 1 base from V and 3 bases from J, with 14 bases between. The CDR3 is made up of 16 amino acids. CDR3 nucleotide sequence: TGTGCCAGCAGCTTGAAAAGAGCTTTTGGTGGAAACACCATATATTTT. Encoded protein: CASSLKRAFGGNTIYF.

Written as DNA, the CDR3 is TGCGCCAGCAGCTCCGGGACAGGGTGGGACTTATACGAGCAGTACTTC. Its translation: CASSSGTGWDLYEQYF. J is TRBJ2-7 and V is TRBV5-1; TRBD1 matches 9 bases. Germline CDR1 and CDR2: SGHRS and YFSETQ. Trimming took 3 bases from V and 4 from J; bases not matched to a gene: 11. This CDR3 has 16 amino acids.

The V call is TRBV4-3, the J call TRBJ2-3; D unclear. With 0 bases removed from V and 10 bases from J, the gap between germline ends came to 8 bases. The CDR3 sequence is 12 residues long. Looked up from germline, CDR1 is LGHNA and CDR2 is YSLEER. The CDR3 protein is CASSQDGGAQYF. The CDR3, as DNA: TGCGCCAGCAGCCAAGATGGCGGTGCGCAGTATTTT.

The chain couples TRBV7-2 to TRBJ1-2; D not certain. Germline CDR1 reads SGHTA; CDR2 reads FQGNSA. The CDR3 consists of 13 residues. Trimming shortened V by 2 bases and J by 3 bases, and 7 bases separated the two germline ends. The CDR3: CASSLRGYYGYTF. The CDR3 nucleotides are TGTGCCAGCAGCTTACGTGGTTACTATGGCTACACCTTC.

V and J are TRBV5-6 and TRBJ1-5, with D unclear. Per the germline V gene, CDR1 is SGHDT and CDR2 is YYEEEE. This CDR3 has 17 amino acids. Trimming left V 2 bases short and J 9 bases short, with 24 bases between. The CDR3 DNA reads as TGTGCCAGCAGCTTTATGGTCCAGGCCGAGGAAGTTGGGCCCCAGCATTTT. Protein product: CASSFMVQAEEVGPQHF.

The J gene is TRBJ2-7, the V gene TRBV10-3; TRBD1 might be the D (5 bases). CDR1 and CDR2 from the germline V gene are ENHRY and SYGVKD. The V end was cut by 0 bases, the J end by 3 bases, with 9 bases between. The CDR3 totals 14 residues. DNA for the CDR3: TGTGCCATCAGTGAGTCGGCAGGGCGCTACGAGCAGTACTTC. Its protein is CAISESAGRYEQYF.

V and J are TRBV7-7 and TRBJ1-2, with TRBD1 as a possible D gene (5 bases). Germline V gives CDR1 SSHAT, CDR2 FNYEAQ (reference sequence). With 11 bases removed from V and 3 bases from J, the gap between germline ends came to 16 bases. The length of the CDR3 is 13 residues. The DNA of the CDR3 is TGTGCCCTTCGGATCAGGGCAGACTATGGCTACACCTTC. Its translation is CALRIRADYGYTF.

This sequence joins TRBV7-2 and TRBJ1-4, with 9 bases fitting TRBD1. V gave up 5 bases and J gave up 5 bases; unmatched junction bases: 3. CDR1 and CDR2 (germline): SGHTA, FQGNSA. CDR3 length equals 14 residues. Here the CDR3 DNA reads TGTGCCAGCAGCCTCGGACAGGGGAATGAAAAACTGTTTTTT. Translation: CASSLGQGNEKLFF.

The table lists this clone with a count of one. CDR3 residues: CASSPRLATSTDTQYF. The CDR3 DNA is TGTGCCAGCAGCCCAAGACTAGCGACTAGCACAGATACGCAGTATTTT. The chain uses TRBV7-2 and TRBJ2-3; TRBD2 matches at 8 bases. This CDR3 spans 16 amino acids. Germline CDR1 SGHTA, CDR2 FQGNSA. V was clipped by 5 bases and J by 0 bases; unmatched bases: 7.

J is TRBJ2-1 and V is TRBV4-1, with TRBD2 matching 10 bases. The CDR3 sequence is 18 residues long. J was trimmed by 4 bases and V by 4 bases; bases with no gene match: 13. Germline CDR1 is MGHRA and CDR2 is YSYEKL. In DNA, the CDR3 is TGCGCCAGCAGCCTCGGACTAGCGGCCCAAAGGTCTTACAATGAGCAGTTCTTC. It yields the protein CASSLGLAAQRSYNEQFF.

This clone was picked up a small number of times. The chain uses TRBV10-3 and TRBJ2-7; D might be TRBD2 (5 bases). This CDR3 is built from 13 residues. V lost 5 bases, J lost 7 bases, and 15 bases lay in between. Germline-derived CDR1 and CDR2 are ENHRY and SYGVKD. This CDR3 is CAISPSSNWEQYF. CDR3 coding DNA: TGTGCCATCAGTCCTAGCTCCAATTGGGAGCAGTACTTC.

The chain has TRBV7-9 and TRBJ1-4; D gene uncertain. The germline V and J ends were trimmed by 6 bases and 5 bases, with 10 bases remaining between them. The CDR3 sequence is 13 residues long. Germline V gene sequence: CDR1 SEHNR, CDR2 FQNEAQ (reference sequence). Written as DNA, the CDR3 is TGTGCCAGCAGTACACGGATAAATGAAAAACTGTTTTTT. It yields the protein CASSTRINEKLFF.

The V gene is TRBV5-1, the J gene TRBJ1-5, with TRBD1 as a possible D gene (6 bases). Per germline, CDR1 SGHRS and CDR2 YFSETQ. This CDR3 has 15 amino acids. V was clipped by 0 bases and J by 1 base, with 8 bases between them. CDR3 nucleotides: TGCGCCAGCAGCTTGGGCCAGGGGAGCAATCAGCCCCAGCATTTT. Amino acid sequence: CASSLGQGSNQPQHF.

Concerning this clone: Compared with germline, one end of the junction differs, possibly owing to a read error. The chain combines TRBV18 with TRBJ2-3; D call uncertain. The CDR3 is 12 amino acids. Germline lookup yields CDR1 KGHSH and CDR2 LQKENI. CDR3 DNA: TGTGCCAGCTCACCACGTGTCCCTGAACTTTTTTTT. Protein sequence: CASSPRVPELFF.

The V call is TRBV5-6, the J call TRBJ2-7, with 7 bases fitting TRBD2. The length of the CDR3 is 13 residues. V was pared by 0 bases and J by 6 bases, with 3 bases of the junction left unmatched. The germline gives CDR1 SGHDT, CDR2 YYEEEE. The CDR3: CASSLGLASEQYF. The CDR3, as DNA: TGTGCCAGCAGCTTGGGACTAGCCTCCGAGCAGTACTTC.

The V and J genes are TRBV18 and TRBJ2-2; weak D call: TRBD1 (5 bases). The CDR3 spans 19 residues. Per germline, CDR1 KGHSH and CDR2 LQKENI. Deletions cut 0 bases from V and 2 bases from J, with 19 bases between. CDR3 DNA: TGTGCCAGCTCACCACCGAAAGGGGCCCAAGTCAAAAACACCGGGGAGCTGTTTTTT. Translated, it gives CASSPPKGAQVKNTGELFF.

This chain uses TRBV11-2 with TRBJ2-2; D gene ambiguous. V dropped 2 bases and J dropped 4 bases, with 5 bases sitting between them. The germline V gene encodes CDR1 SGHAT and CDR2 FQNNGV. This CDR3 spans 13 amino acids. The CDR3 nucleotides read TGTGCCAGCAGCTTAAGTACCACCGGGGAGCTGTTTTTT. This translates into CASSLSTTGELFF.